Reported below is one T cell receptor beta chain. Antigen specificity is unknown. TCRdb fed the PCR reads into MiXCR, producing one record per CDR3 protein. The table records about half a million distinct CDR3 sequences, about 21% of them present only once. This entry comes from a study of molecular identifiers for immune sequencing clone quantification. General study points: Sizes of clones that are highly expanded could be underestimated (if identical TCR molecules share a barcode).

This CDR3 has 15 residues. Trimming removed 0 bases from V and 4 bases from J, with 11 bases in between. Germline CDR1 is MNHEY and CDR2 is SVGAGI. The chain combines TRBV6-5 with TRBJ2-3; D gene unclear. The sample taken for sequencing was naive CD8+ T cells from blood, with Jurkat cell RNA spiked in. The sample's subset: FACS-sorted CD8+CD4-CCR7+CD45RA+ naive T cells. The TCR comes from a human donor in good health. Some libraries in this study had Jurkat cell RNA spiked in. CDR3 bases: TGTGCCAGCAGTTACTCGAGACGCGGCGCAGATACGCAGTATTTT. As protein: CASSYSRRGADTQYF.